These T cell receptor beta chains were read from a single sample in a study of post-analysis software for immune sequencing data. Each CDR3 protein gets one entry after TCRdb re-called the PCR reads with MiXCR. The sample includes 450,000 to 700,000 distinct CDR3 sequences, roughly 45% seen only once; the top ten take around 1.7%. Material for sequencing was blood. These receptors were obtained from a girl aged 5-17 years with multiple sclerosis. The CDR3 runs from the conserved cysteine through the conserved F or W. D genes are given only for firm matches. Some rows mark clone size as missing; the rest say once, few, many or name a class of expanded clone.

clone_size	v_call	d_call	j_call	cdr3_nt	cdr3_aa
few	TRBV7-9	TRBD2	TRBJ2-7	TGTGCCAGCAGCTTAGAACGGGAGGGCTACGAGCAGTACTTC	CASSLEREGYEQYF
.	TRBV29-1	TRBD2	TRBJ2-3	TGCAGCGTTGAAGAAGGCGGGAGGGCCAGCACAGATACGCAGTATTTT	CSVEEGGRASTDTQYF
few	TRBV6-5	TRBD2	TRBJ2-6	TGTGCCACCAGACTGGGGAGGGGATTCGGGGCCAACGTCCTGACTTTC	CATRLGRGFGANVLTF
.	TRBV7-3	.	TRBJ1-1	TGTGCCAGCAGCTTATCCCCAGTTACTGAAGCTTTCTTT	CASSLSPVTEAFF
.	TRBV7-2	TRBD1	TRBJ1-1	TGTGCCAGCAGCGCACGACAGGGGCCCCCTGAAGCTTTCTTT	CASSARQGPPEAFF
.	TRBV7-3	TRBD1	TRBJ1-6	TGTGCCAGCAGCTTATCGGCACACAGGGGGCGCGACTCACCCCTCCACTTT	CASSLSAHRGRDSPLHF
.	TRBV20-1	.	TRBJ2-1	TGCAGTGCTAGGAGTGTCAAACACAATGAGCAGTTCTTC	CSARSVKHNEQFF
many	TRBV4-1	TRBD2	TRBJ2-7	TGCGCCAGCAGCCACATATCCGGGACTAGCGGTTTAGCTTACGAGCAGTACTTC	CASSHISGTSGLAYEQYF
few	TRBV7-8	.	TRBJ1-2	TGTGCCAGCAGCTTAGCACCAGGGGTCTATGGCTACACCTTC	CASSLAPGVYGYTF
.	TRBV27	.	TRBJ2-3	TGTGCCAGCAGTTTACGAGGGGAATACACAGATACGCAGTATTTT	CASSLRGEYTDTQYF
once	TRBV3-1	TRBD2	TRBJ2-3	TGTGCCGGCAGCCAAGTCGGGGGGGCGACCACAGATACGCAGTATTTT	CAGSQVGGATTDTQYF
few	TRBV3-1	TRBD2	TRBJ2-7	TGTGCCAGCAGCCGACTACTCCCGGGACTAGATGCCCTCGACTATTACGAGCAGTACTTC	CASSRLLPGLDALDYYEQYF
.	TRBV5-1	.	TRBJ2-3	TGCGCCAGCAGCTCTAAAGTCTCAGGGGTAGATACGCAGTATTTT	CASSSKVSGVDTQYF
.	TRBV2	.	TRBJ2-1	TGTGCCAGCAGTGAAGCTAGCTGGGAAAATGAGCAGTTCTTC	CASSEASWENEQFF
few	TRBV20-1	.	TRBJ2-1	TGCAGTGCTGGGCGCGGGACCTCTTACAATGAGCAGTTCTTC	CSAGRGTSYNEQFF
.	TRBV11-1	.	TRBJ1-5	TGTGCCAGCAGCCTCTCGGCAGGGGATCAGACCCAGCATTTT	CASSLSAGDQTQHF
few	TRBV29-1	.	TRBJ1-6	TGCAGCGTGGGAGATAATTCACCCCTCCACTTT	CSVGDNSPLHF
few	TRBV7-9	.	TRBJ2-7	TGTGCCAGCAGCTTAAAATCCTACGAGCAGTACTTC	CASSLKSYEQYF
few	TRBV11-2	TRBD1	TRBJ2-5	TGTGCCAGCAGCTTAGGTGGTGGGACAGCTGAGACCCAGTACTTC	CASSLGGGTAETQYF
few	TRBV5-1	.	TRBJ2-7	TGCGCCAGCAGCTTTCGGACAGGCCCGGGGGGCTACGAGCAGTACTTC	CASSFRTGPGGYEQYF
once	TRBV3-1	.	TRBJ2-6	TGTGCCAGCAGCCAAGACGGGGCTGGGGCCAACGTCCTGACTTTC	CASSQDGAGANVLTF
.	TRBV5-5	.	TRBJ2-1	TGTGCCAGCAGCCAAAACAGGGACAATGAGCAGTTCTTC	CASSQNRDNEQFF
few	TRBV12-3/TRBV12-4	TRBD2	TRBJ2-5	TGTGCCAGCAGTCCAAATGGACTAGCGGAAGAGACCCAGTACTTC	CASSPNGLAEETQYF
.	TRBV4-1	.	TRBJ2-3	TGCGCCAGCAGCCCGAGGACAAAAAGCACAGATACGCAGTATTTT	CASSPRTKSTDTQYF
.	TRBV5-1	.	TRBJ2-1	TGCGCCAGCAGCTTGGAGGGGCTTGGTGAGCAGTTCTTC	CASSLEGLGEQFF
.	TRBV4-1	.	TRBJ2-3	TGCGCCAGCAGCAAGACGGCCTCACCGGCGCAGTATTTT	CASSKTASPAQYF
few	TRBV4-1	.	TRBJ1-1	TGCGCCAGCAGCCCTCCGACAGGACTCATGAACACTGAAGCTTTCTTT	CASSPPTGLMNTEAFF
few	TRBV12-3/TRBV12-4	TRBD1	TRBJ1-2	TGTGCCAGCAGTTTGCGGCAGGGGGTTAACTATGGCTACACCTTC	CASSLRQGVNYGYTF
once	TRBV5-4	.	TRBJ1-2	TGTGCCAGCAGCTCCGGGACCTACCATGGCTACACCTTC	CASSSGTYHGYTF
.	TRBV5-1	TRBD1	TRBJ2-5	TGCGCCAGCAGCCCGGACAGGGTTAAAGAGACCCAGTACTTC	CASSPDRVKETQYF
.	TRBV3-1	TRBD1	TRBJ2-3	TGTGCCAGCAGCCGACCCCCAGGACAGGGGTACGAGGGTACGCAGTATTTT	CASSRPPGQGYEGTQYF
.	TRBV6-5	.	TRBJ1-2	TGTGCCAGCAGTTACCAAACCCAGGGTGCTAAGAGCGGCTACACCTTC	CASSYQTQGAKSGYTF
many	TRBV7-7	.	TRBJ2-5	TGTGCTAGCAGCTTAGGCCGACTACTCCAAGAGACCCAGTACTTC	CASSLGRLLQETQYF
.	TRBV6-6	.	TRBJ2-5	TGTGCCAGCAGTTATGGCGGGAAAGAGACCCAGTACTTC	CASSYGGKETQYF
.	TRBV4-2	.	TRBJ2-7	TGTGCCAGCAGCCTTCAAGATCGGGACGAGCAGTACTTC	CASSLQDRDEQYF
few	TRBV4-2	TRBD1	TRBJ1-2	TGTGCCAGCACACAGAGGGGGCTCGGCTATGGCTACACCTTC	CASTQRGLGYGYTF
.	TRBV5-1	TRBD1	TRBJ2-3	TGCGCCAGCAGCCTTGGAGGACAGGGGGCCTCAGATACGCAGTATTTT	CASSLGGQGASDTQYF
.	TRBV6-1	.	TRBJ1-5	TGTGCCAGCAGTCAAGGGTGGAATCAGCCCCAGCATTTT	CASSQGWNQPQHF
.	TRBV5-6	TRBD2	TRBJ2-1	TGTGCCAGCAGCTCGGGACTAGCGGCTAATGAGCAGTTCTTC	CASSSGLAANEQFF
few	TRBV14	.	TRBJ2-5	TGTGCCAGCAGCCAAGACCGAGTGGAGACCCAGTACTTC	CASSQDRVETQYF
few	TRBV29-1	.	TRBJ2-3	TGCAGCGTTGTCACAGGCGACCCTACGCAGTATTTT	CSVVTGDPTQYF
many	TRBV6-4	TRBD2	TRBJ2-3	TGTGCCAGCAGTTTGACTAGCGGGAGGACAGATACGCAGTATTTT	CASSLTSGRTDTQYF
.	TRBV24-1	TRBD2	TRBJ2-1	TGTGCCACCAGTGACGAGGGACTAGCGGAGTACAATGAGCAGTTCTTC	CATSDEGLAEYNEQFF
.	TRBV7-9	TRBD1	TRBJ1-1	TGTGCCAGCAGCTTCCCGACAGGGATGAGCACTGAAGCTTTCTTT	CASSFPTGMSTEAFF
.	TRBV5-5	.	TRBJ1-2	TGTGCCAGCAGCCAGAGGATTCTTTATGGCTACACCTTC	CASSQRILYGYTF
.	TRBV12-3/TRBV12-4	.	TRBJ2-1	TGTGCCAGCAGTTTAGCGCGCCGGGGCCTCTACAATGAGCAGTTCTTC	CASSLARRGLYNEQFF